This TCR beta chain was profiled in a study of T cell responses to AZD1222 COVID-19 vaccine. This clone was seen once. The protocol was immunoSEQ multiplex PCR, while the TCRdb copy is restricted to in-frame clones and leaves out a portion. The sample records 150,000 to 200,000 clones, 90% being singletons. Germline V CDR1 and CDR2: SGHTA, FQGTGA. The germline V and J ends were trimmed by 8 bases and 0 bases, with 11 bases remaining between them. CDR3 length: 14 residues. The input for sequencing was peripheral blood, taken 28 days after the second AZD1222 dose. The chain couples TRBV7-3 to TRBJ1-3, with D hard to call. The source is an adult who received the AZD1222 COVID-19 vaccine. The DNA of the CDR3 is TGTGCCAGCTATGGTCAACACTCTGGAAACACCATATATTTT. Translating it yields CASYGQHSGNTIYF.